This TCR beta chain was profiled in a study of regulatory T cells in long-lasting Graves disease. Building the TCR beta libraries relied on iRepertoire HTBI primers, and CDR3 regions underwent Arm-PCR. TCRdb used MiXCR to reprocess the multiplex PCR reads, holding one entry per CDR3 protein. The data show about 210,000 distinct CDR3 sequences, about 19% seen once. Time point specified: newly diagnosed GD, antithyroid drugs for less than 3 months. Making the TCR library involved RNA that had been extracted from PBMCs. This clonotype was seen ten or more times. These same data were also listed under a study on T cells in Graves' hyperthyroidism and ophthalmopathy.

This receptor was obtained from a young woman with Graves disease. The sample here was peripheral blood mononuclear cells (PBMCs), taken at new diagnosis, from a patient treated with antithyroid drugs.

The CDR3 loop reads CASSRPGLAGDNEQFF. Here the CDR3 DNA reads TGCGCCAGCAGCCGGCCGGGACTAGCTGGGGACAATGAGCAGTTCTTC. This chain uses TRBV4-1 with TRBJ2-1, with 9 bases fitting TRBD2. Trimming took 4 bases from V and 5 from J; bases not matched to a gene: 9. The CDR3 spans 16 residues. Germline V gene lookup returns CDR1 MGHRA and CDR2 YSYEKL.